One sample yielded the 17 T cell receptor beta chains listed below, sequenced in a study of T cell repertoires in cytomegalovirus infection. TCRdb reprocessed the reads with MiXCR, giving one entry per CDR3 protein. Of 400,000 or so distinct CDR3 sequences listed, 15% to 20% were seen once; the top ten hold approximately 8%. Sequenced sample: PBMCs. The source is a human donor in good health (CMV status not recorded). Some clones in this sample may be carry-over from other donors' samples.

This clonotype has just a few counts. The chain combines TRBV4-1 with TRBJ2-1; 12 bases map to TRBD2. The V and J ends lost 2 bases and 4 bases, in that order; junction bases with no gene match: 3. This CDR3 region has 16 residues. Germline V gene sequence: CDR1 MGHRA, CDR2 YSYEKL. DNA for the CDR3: TGCGCCAGCAGCCAACCTGGACTAGCGGGGTACAATGAGCAGTTCTTC. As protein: CASSQPGLAGYNEQFF.

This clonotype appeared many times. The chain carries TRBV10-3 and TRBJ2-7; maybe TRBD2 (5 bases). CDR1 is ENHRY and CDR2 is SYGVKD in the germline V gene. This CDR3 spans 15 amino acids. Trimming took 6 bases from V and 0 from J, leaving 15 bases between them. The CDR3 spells CAIRTSVGSSYEQYF. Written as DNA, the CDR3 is TGTGCCATCAGGACGTCTGTAGGGAGCTCCTACGAGCAGTACTTC.

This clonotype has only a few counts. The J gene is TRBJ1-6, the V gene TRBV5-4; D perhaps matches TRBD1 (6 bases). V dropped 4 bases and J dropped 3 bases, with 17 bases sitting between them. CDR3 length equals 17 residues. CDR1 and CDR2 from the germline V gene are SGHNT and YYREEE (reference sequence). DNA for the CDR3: TGTGCCAGCAGCGTCGCACTGCAGGGGAGCTATAATTCACCCCTCCACTTT. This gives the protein CASSVALQGSYNSPLHF. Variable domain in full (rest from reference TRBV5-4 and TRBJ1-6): ETGVTQSPTHLIKTRGQQVTLRCSSQSGHNTVSWYQQALGQGPQFIFQYYREEENGRGNFPPRFSGLQFPNYSSELNVNALELDDSALYLCASSVALQGSYNSPLHFGNGTRLTVT.

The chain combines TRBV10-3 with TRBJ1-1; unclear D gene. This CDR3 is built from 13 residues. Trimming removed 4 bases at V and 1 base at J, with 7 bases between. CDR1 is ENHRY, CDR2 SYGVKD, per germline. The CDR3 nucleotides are TGTGCCATCAGTGGCATGGGGAACACTGAAGCTTTCTTT. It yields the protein CAISGMGNTEAFF.

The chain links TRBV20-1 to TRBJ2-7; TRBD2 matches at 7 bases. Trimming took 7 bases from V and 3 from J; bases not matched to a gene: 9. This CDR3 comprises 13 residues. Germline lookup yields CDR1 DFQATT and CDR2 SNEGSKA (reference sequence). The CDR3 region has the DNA TGCAGTGGGAGGGAGGGACCTCTCTACGAGCAGTACTTC. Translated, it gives CSGREGPLYEQYF.

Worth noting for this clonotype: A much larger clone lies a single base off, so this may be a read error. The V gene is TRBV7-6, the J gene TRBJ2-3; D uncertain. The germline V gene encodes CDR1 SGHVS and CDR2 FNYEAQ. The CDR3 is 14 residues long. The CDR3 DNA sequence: TGTGCCAGCAGCCCCTCGACCCTCACAGATACGCAGTGTTTT. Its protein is CASSPSTLTDTQCF. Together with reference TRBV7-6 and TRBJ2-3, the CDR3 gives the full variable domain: GAGVSQSPRYKVTKRGQDVALRCDPISGHVSLYWYRQALGQGPEFLTYFNYEAQQDKSGLPNDRFSAERPEGSISTLTIQRTEQRDSAMYRCASSPSTLTDTQCFGPGTRLTVL.

The CDR3 reads CSASGLFELSYEQYF. The CDR3 DNA reads TGCAGTGCTAGCGGGCTTTTCGAACTCTCCTACGAGCAGTACTTC. The chain uses TRBV20-1 and TRBJ2-7, with no clear D. With 3 bases removed from V and 0 bases from J, the gap between germline ends came to 15 bases. The CDR3 has 15 amino acids. Germline-derived CDR1 and CDR2 are DFQATT and SNEGSKA (reference sequence).

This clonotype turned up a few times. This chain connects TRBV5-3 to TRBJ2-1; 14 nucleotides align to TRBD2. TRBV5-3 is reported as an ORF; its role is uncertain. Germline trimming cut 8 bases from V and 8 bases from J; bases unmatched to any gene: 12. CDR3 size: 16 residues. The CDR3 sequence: CASSHRTSGRYYEQFF. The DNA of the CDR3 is TGTGCCAGCAGCCACCGGACTAGCGGGAGGTACTATGAGCAGTTCTTC.

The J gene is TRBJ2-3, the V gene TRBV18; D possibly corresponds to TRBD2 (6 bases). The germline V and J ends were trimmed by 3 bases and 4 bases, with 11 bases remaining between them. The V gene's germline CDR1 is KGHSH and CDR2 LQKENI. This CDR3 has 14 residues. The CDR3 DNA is TGTGCCAGCTCACCGCTAGCGCCTCCAGATACGCAGTATTTT. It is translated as CASSPLAPPDTQYF.

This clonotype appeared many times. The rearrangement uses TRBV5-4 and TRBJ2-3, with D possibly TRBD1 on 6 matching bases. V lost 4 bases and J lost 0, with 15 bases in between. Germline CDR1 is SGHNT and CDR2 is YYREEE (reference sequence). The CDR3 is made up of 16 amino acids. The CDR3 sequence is CASSVGFQGSTDTQYF. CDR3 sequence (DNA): TGTGCCAGCAGCGTTGGGTTTCAGGGGAGCACAGATACGCAGTATTTT. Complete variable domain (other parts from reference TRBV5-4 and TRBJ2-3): ETGVTQSPTHLIKTRGQQVTLRCSSQSGHNTVSWYQQALGQGPQFIFQYYREEENGRGNFPPRFSGLQFPNYSSELNVNALELDDSALYLCASSVGFQGSTDTQYFGPGTRLTVL.

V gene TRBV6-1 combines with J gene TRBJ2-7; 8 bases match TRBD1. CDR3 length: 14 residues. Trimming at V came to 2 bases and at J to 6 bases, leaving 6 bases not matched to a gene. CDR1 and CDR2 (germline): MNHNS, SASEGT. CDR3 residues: CASSEIDRGGEQYF. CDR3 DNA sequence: TGTGCCAGCAGTGAAATCGACAGGGGTGGCGAGCAGTACTTC.

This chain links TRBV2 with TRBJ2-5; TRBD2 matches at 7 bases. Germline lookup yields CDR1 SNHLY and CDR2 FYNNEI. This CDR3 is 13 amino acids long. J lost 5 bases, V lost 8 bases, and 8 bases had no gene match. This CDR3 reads CASGRAPLETQYF. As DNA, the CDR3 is TGTGCCAGCGGGAGGGCACCCCTTGAGACCCAGTACTTC.

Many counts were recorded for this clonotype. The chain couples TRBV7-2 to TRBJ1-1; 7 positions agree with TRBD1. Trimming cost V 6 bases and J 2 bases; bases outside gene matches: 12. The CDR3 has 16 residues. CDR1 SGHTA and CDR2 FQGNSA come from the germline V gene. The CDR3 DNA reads TGTGCCAGCAGGGGGGGAGGGACAGCCCTAAACACTGAAGCTTTCTTT. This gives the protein CASRGGGTALNTEAFF. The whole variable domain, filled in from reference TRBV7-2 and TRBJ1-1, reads GAGVSQSPSNKVTEKGKDVELRCDPISGHTALYWYRQSLGQGLEFLIYFQGNSAPDKSGLPSDRFSAERTGGSVSTLTIQRTQQEDSAVYLCASRGGGTALNTEAFFGQGTRLTVV.

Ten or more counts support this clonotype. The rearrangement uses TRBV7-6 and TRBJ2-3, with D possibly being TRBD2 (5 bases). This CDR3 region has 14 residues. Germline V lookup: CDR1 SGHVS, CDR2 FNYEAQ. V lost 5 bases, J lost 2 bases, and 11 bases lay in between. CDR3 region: CASSLRTVTDTQYF. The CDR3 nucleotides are TGTGCCAGCAGCCTTAGGACTGTCACAGATACGCAGTATTTT.

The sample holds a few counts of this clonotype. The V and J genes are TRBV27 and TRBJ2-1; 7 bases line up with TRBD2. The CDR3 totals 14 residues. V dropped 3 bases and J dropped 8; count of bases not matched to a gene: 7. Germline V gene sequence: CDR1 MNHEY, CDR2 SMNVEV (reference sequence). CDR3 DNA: TGTGCCAGCAGTTTTTCCCAGGGAGGGGATGAGCAGTTCTTC. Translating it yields CASSFSQGGDEQFF.

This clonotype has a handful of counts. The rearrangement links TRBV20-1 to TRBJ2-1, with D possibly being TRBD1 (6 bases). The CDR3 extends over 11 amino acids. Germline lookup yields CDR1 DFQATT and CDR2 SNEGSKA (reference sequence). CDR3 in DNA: TGCACTGCAGGGGTCTACAATGAGCAGTTCTTC. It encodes CTAGVYNEQFF.

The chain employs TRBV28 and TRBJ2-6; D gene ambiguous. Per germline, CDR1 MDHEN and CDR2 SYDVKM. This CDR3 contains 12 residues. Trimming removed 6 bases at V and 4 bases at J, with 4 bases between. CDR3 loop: CASSPGANVLTF. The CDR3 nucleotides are TGTGCCAGCAGCCCCGGGGCCAACGTCCTGACTTTC. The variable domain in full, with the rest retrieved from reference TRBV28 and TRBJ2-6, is DVKVTQSSRYLVKRTGEKVFLECVQDMDHENMFWYRQDPGLGLRLIYFSYDVKMKEKGDIPEGYSVSREKKERFSLILESASTNQTSMYLCASSPGANVLTFGAGSRLTVL.